This T cell receptor beta chain emerged from a study of T cell responses to AZD1222 COVID-19 vaccine. Repertoires were generated with immunoSEQ multiplex PCR, while TCRdb's copy carries only in-frame clones and drops some. This sample has some 100,000 clones, with around nine tenths found just once. The CDR3 spans 14 residues. The germline gives CDR1 SGHVS, CDR2 FQNEAQ. V gave up 1 base and J gave up 5 bases, with 11 bases separating them. This chain joins TRBV7-8 and TRBJ1-2; D remains unclear. The sample was peripheral blood, taken on day 0 of AZD1222 vaccination. This clonotype was obtained from an adult in good health. The CDR3 sequence is CASSLGALTYGYTF. For the CDR3, the DNA is TGTGCCAGCAGCTTAGGGGCCTTAACTTATGGCTACACCTTC.